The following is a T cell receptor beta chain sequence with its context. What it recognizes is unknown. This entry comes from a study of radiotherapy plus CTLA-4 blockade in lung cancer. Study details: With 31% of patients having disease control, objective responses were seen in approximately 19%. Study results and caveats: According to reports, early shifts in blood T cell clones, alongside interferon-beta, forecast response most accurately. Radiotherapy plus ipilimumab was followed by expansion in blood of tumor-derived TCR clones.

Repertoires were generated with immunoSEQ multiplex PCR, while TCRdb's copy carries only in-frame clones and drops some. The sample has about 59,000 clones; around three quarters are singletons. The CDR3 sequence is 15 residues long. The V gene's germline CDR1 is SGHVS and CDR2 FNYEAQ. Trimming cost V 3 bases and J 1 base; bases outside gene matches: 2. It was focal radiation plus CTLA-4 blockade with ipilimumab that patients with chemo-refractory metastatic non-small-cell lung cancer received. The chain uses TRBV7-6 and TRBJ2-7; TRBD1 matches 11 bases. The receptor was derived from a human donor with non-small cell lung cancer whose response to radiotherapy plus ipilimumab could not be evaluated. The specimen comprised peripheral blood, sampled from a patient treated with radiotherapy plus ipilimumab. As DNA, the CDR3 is TGTGCCAGCAGCTTTGGGACAGGGGGATCCTACGAGCAGTACTTC. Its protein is CASSFGTGGSYEQYF.